This T cell receptor (beta chain) was captured in a study of T cell responses to AZD1222 COVID-19 vaccine. Whole-study results and caveats: The donors showed a predominance of white British ancestry and of females, with possible underestimation of clonal diversity.

Remarks on this clone: Its antigen remains unidentified.

V dropped 4 bases and J dropped 1; count of bases not matched to a gene: 7. Germline V gene data show CDR1 as SGHDT and CDR2 as YYEEEE. The CDR3 length is 15 residues. Method: immunoSEQ multiplex PCR; TCRdb's copy keeps in-frame clones and lacks some. This repertoire shows fewer than 130,000 clones, nearly 90% found once; its top ten account for approximately 3%. This receptor was obtained from an adult in good health. The rearrangement joins TRBV5-6 to TRBJ1-1; 7 positions match TRBD1. The sequencing here drew on peripheral blood, taken on day 0 of AZD1222 vaccination. The CDR3 DNA follows: TGTGCCAGCAGCGAAGGGGACAGCCCGAACACTGAAGCTTTCTTT. Translation gives CASSEGDSPNTEAFF.